This TCR beta chain is drawn from a study of blood T cell repertoires in COVID-19. About the study: COVID-19 samples from acute and convalescent phases originated in the United States, Italy and Spain. T cells, B-cell-depleted T cells, or PBMCs supplied cDNA or gDNA.

The CDR3 has 14 residues. Germline CDR1 is MNHEY and CDR2 is SVGAGI. V lost 8 bases and J lost 4; bases outside the gene matches: 6. As originally analysed: Amplification with reference gene primers provided the estimates of nucleated cell counts. The method was immunoSEQ multiplex PCR; TCRdb's version includes in-frame clones alone and lacks a portion of them. The V and J calls and clone size come from that table; D and trimming were worked out from the DNA. The data hold about 78,000 clones, with roughly nine tenths observed a single time. The sample consisted of peripheral blood. The sequence derives from a woman in her sixties or seventies with acute or convalescent COVID-19. The chain couples TRBV6-5 to TRBJ2-5; TRBD2 matches 11 bases. Here the CDR3 reads CASRRLAGGETQYF. The CDR3 nucleotides read TGTGCCAGCCGTAGGCTAGCGGGGGGAGAGACCCAGTACTTC.